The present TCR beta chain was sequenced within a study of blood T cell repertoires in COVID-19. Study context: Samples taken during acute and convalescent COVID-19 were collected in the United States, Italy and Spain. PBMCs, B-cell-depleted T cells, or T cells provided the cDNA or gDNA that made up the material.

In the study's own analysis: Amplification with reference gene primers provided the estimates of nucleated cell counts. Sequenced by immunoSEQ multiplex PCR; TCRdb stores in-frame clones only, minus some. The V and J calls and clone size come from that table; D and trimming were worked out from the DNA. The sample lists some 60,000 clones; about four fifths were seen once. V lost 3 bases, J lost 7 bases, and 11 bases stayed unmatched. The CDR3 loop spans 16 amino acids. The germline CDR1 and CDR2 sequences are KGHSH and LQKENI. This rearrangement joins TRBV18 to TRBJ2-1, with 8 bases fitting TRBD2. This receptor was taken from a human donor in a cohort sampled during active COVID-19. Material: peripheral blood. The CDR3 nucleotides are TGTGCCAGCTCACCCGGCGCCGGGAGGGACGTAAATGAGCAGTTCTTC. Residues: CASSPGAGRDVNEQFF. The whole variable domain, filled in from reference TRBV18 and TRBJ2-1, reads NAGVMQNPRHLVRRRGQEARLRCSPMKGHSHVYWYRQLPEEGLKFMVYLQKENIIDESGMPKERFSAEFPKEGPSILRIQQVVRGDSAAYFCASSPGAGRDVNEQFFGPGTRLTVL.